This T cell receptor beta chain came from a study of cytomegalovirus exposure and HLA in healthy donors. General observations from the study: Cytomegalovirus-associated TCR beta chains were listed, numbering some 150. Rare TCR sequences predominated, though certain public TCRs were found in many donors.

Worth noting for this clone: Its antigen is not identified.

The CDR3 has 14 residues. CDR1 and CDR2 (germline): SGHRS, YFSETQ. The J segment lost 4 bases and the V segment lost 4 bases, leaving 6 bases of the junction unmatched. This table comes from immunoSEQ multiplex PCR, and its TCRdb copy is limited to in-frame clones, with some not included. Here the sample spans 140,000 or so clones, about 91% being singletons. Sample: PBMCs. This TCR derives from a woman aged 18 to 35 in good health and CMV-seropositive. The gene calls are TRBV5-1 and TRBJ1-2, with TRBD1 matching over 8 bases. CDR3 bases: TGCGCCAGCAGCATAGGACAGGGCGGCTATGGCTACACCTTC. Residues: CASSIGQGGYGYTF.